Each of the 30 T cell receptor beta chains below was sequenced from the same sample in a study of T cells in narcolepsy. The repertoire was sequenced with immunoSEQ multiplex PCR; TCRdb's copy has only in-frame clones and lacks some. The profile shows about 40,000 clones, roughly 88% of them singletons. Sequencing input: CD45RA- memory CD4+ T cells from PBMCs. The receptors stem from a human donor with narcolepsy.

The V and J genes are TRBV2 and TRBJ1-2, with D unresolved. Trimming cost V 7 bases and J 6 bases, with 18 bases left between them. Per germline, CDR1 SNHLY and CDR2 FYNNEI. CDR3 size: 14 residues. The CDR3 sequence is CASTSLEVKHGYTF. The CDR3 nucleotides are TGTGCCAGCACCTCCCTGGAGGTGAAGCATGGCTACACCTTC.

DNA of the CDR3: TGTGCCAGCAGCTTACAAAGCACAGATACGCAGTATTTT. It encodes CASSLQSTDTQYF. The rearrangement uses TRBV7-3 and TRBJ2-3, with D unresolved. Germline CDR1 and CDR2: SGHTA and FQGTGA. Trimming removed 2 bases from V and 0 bases from J, with 3 bases in between. The CDR3 runs to 13 residues.

The CDR3 here is CASSLTGAPNTEAFF. CDR3 in DNA: TGTGCCAGCAGCTTGACAGGGGCGCCGAACACTGAAGCTTTCTTT. The chain is built from TRBV7-3 and TRBJ1-1; 8 bases match TRBD1. This CDR3 has 15 residues. J was trimmed by 1 base and V by 3 bases; bases with no gene match: 4. Germline V CDR1 and CDR2: SGHTA, FQGTGA.

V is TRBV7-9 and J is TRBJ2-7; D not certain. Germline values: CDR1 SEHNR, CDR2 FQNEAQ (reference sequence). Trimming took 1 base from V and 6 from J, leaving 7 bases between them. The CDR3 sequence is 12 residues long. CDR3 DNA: TGTGCCAGCAGCTTAGGGCCTGGCGAGCAGTACTTC. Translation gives CASSLGPGEQYF.

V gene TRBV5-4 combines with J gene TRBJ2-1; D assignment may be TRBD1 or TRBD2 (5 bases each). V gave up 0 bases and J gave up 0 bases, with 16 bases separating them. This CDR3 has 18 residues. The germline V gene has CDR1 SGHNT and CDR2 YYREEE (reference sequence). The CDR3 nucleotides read TGTGCCAGCAGCTTGGGGGGTTCGGGGCGAAGCTCCTACAATGAGCAGTTCTTC. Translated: CASSLGGSGRSSYNEQFF. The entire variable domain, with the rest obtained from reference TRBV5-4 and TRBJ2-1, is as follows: ETGVTQSPTHLIKTRGQQVTLRCSSQSGHNTVSWYQQALGQGPQFIFQYYREEENGRGNFPPRFSGLQFPNYSSELNVNALELDDSALYLCASSLGGSGRSSYNEQFFGPGTRLTVL.

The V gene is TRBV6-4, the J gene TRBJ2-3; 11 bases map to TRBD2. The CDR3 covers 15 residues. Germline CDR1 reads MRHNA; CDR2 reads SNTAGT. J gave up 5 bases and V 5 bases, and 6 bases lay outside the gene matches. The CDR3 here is CASSLHGTSGDTQYF. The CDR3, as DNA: TGTGCCAGCAGTCTACACGGGACTAGCGGAGATACGCAGTATTTT.

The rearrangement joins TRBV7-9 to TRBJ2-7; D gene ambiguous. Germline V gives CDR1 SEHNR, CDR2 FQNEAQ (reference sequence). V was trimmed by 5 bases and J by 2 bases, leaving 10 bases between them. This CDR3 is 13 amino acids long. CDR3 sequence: CASSPKGPYEQYF. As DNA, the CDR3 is TGTGCCAGCAGCCCAAAGGGTCCCTACGAGCAGTACTTC.

CDR3 sequence (DNA): TGCGCCAGCAGCCAAGCGGCCCTCCGGGGGGCCGGGGAGCTGTTTTTT. Protein: CASSQAALRGAGELFF. V is TRBV4-3 and J is TRBJ2-2; 7 bases line up with TRBD2. This CDR3 contains 16 residues. With V trimmed by 1 base and J by 6 bases, 8 bases remained unmatched. CDR1 is LGHNA, CDR2 YSLEER, per germline.

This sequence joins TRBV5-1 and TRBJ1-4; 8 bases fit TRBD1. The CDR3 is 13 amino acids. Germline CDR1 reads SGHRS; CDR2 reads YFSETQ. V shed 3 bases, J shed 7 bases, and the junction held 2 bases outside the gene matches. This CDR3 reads CASSYDRGEKLFF. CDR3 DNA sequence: TGCGCCAGCAGCTACGACAGGGGTGAAAAACTGTTTTTT.

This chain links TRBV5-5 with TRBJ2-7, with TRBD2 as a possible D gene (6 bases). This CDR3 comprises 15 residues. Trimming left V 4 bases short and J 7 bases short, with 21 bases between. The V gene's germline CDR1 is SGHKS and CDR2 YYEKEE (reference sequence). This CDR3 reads CASSGRGEVYGEQYF. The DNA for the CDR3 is TGTGCCAGCAGCGGGCGGGGTGAAGTCTATGGGGAGCAGTACTTC.

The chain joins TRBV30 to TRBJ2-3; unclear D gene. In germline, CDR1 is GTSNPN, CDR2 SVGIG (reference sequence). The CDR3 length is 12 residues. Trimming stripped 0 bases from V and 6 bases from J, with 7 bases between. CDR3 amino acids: CAWSVARDTQYF. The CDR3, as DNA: TGTGCCTGGAGTGTAGCACGGGATACGCAGTATTTT.

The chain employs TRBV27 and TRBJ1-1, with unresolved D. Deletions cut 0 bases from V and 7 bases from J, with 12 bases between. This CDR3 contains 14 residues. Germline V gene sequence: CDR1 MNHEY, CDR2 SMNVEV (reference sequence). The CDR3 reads CASSLSVGVGEAFF. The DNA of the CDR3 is TGTGCCAGCAGTTTATCGGTTGGAGTTGGTGAAGCTTTCTTT.

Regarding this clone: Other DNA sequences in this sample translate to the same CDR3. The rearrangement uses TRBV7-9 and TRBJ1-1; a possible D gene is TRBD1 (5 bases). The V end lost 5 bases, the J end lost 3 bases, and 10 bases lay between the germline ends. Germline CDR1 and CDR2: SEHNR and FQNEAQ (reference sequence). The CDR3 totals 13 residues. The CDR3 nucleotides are TGTGCCAGCAGCCTAGGGACTTACACTGAAGCTTTCTTT. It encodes CASSLGTYTEAFF.

CDR3 in amino acids: CASSLGPGESYGYTF. In nucleotides, the CDR3 is TGTGCCAGCAGCTTAGGGCCGGGCGAAAGCTATGGCTACACCTTC. The chain has TRBV7-8 and TRBJ1-2; D remains ambiguous. The CDR3 loop spans 15 amino acids. V lost 1 base and J lost 4, with 13 bases in between. Germline CDR1 and CDR2: SGHVS and FQNEAQ. Using reference TRBV7-8 and TRBJ1-2 for the parts outside the CDR3, the full variable domain is GAGVSQSPRYKVAKRGQDVALRCDPISGHVSLFWYQQALGQGPEFLTYFQNEAQLDKSGLPSDRFFAERPEGSVSTLKIQRTQQEDSAVYLCASSLGPGESYGYTFGSGTRLTVV.

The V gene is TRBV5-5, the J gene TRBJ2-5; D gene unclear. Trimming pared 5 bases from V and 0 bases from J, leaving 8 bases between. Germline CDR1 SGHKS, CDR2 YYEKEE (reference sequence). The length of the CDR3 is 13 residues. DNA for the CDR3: TGTGCCAGCAGTGGATTGTACCAAGAGACCCAGTACTTC. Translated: CASSGLYQETQYF. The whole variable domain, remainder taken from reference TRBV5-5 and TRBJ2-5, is DAGVTQSPTHLIKTRGQQVTLRCSPISGHKSVSWYQQVLGQGPQFIFQYYEKEERGRGNFPDRFSARQFPNYSSELNVNALLLGDSALYLCASSGLYQETQYFGPGTRLLVL.

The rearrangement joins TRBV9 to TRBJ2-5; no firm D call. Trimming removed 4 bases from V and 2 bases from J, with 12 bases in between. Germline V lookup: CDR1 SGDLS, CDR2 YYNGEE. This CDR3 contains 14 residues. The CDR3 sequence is CASSPRVLQETQYF. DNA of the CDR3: TGTGCCAGCAGCCCCCGGGTGTTACAAGAGACCCAGTACTTC.

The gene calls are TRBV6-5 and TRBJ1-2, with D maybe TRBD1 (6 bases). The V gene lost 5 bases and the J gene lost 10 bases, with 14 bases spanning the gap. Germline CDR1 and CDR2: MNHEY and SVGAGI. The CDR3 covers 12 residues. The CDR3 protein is CASSARGGLYTF. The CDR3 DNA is TGTGCCAGCAGTGCCCGGGGGGGGCTCTACACCTTC.

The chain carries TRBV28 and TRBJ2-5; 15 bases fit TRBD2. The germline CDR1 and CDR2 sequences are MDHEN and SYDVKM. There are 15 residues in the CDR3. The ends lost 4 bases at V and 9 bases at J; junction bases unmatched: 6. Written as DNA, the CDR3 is TGTGCCAGCAGTTGGACTAGCGGGAGGGCCAGGGCCCAGTACTTC. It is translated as CASSWTSGRARAQYF.

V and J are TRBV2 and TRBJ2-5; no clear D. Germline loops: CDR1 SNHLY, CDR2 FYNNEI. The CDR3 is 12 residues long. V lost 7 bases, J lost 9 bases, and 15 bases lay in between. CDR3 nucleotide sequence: TGTGCCAGCAAGGGCCCGGGTGGGGCCCAGTACTTC. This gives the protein CASKGPGGAQYF. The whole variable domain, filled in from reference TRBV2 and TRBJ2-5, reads EPEVTQTPSHQVTQMGQEVILRCVPISNHLYFYWYRQILGQKVEFLVSFYNNEISEKSEIFDDQFSVERPDGSNFTLKIRSTKLEDSAMYFCASKGPGGAQYFGPGTRLLVL.

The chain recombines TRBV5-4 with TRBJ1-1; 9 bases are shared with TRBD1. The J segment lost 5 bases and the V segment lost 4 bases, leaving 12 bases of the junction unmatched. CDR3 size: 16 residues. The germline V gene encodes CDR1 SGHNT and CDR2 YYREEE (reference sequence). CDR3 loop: CASSPRALTGGTEAFF. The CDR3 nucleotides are TGTGCCAGCAGCCCACGAGCCCTGACAGGGGGAACTGAAGCTTTCTTT.

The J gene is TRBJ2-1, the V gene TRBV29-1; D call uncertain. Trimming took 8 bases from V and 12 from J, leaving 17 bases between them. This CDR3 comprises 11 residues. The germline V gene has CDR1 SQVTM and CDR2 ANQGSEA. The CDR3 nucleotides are TGCAGCTCCCTAGTATCATCCGCGCAGTTCTTC. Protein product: CSSLVSSAQFF.

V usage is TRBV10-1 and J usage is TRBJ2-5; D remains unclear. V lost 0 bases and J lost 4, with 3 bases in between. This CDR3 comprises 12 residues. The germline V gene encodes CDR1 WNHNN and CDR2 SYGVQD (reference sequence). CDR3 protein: CASSESRETQYF. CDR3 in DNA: TGCGCCAGCAGTGAGTCCAGAGAGACCCAGTACTTC.

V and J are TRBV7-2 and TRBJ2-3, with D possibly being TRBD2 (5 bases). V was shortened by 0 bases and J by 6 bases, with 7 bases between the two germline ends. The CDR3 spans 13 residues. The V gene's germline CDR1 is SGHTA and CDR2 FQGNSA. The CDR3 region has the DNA TGTGCCAGCAGCTTAGCGCTAGCTGATACGCAGTATTTT. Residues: CASSLALADTQYF.

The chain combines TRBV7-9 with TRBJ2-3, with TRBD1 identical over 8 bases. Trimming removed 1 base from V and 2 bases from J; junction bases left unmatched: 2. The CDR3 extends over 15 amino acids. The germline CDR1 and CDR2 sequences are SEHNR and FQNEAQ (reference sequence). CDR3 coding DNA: TGTGCCAGCAGCTTAGGGACAGGGTACACAGATACGCAGTATTTT. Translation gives CASSLGTGYTDTQYF.

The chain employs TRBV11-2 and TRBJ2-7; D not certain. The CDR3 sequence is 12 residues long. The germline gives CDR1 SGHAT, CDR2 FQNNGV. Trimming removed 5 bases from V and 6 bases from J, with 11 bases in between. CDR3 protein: CASSPSGLEQYF. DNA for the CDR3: TGTGCCAGCAGCCCCTCTGGGCTCGAGCAGTACTTC.

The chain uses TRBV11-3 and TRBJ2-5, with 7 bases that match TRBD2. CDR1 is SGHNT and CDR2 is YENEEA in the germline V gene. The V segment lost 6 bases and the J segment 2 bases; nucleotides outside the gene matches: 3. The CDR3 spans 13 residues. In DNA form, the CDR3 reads TGTGCCAGCAGATCTAGCGGTCAAGAGACCCAGTACTTC. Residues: CASRSSGQETQYF.

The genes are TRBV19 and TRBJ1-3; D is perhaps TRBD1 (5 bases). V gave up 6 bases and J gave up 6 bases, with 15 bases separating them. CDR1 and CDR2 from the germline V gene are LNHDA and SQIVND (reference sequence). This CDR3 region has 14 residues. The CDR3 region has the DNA TGTGCCAGTAGCAAGACGGGACCAACAAACACCATATATTTT. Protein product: CASSKTGPTNTIYF.

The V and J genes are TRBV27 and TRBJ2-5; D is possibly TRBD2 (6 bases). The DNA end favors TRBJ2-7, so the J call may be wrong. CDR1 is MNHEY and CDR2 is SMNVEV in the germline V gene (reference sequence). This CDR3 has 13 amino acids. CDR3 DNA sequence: TGTGCCAGCAGTCGGTTTGGGGGGTACGAGCAGTACTTC. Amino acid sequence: CASSRFGGYEQYF.

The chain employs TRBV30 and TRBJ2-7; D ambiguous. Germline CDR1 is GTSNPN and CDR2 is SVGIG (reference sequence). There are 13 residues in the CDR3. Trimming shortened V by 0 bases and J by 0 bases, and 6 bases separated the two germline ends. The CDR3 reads CAWSVSSSYEQYF. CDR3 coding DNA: TGTGCCTGGAGTGTTAGCAGCTCCTACGAGCAGTACTTC.

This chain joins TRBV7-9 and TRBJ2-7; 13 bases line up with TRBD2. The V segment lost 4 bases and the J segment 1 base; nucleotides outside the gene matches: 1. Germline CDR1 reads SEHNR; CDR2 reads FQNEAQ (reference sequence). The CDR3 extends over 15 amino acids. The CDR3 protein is CASSSGLAGSYEQYF. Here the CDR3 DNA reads TGTGCCAGCAGCTCGGGACTAGCGGGATCCTACGAGCAGTACTTC.